The 20 T cell receptor beta chains below come from one sample, sequenced in a study of patients and donors after allogeneic stem cell transplantation. From the RT-PCR reads, TCRdb called clonotypes with MiXCR, one entry per CDR3 protein. The table lists 110,000 or so distinct CDR3 sequences, around 38% of them singletons. Input material: blood, either unsorted or a sorted T cell fraction (not recorded which). These receptors all come from a human donor who was either an allogeneic HSCT recipient or a stem cell or donor lymphocyte infusion donor (not recorded which). It is not recorded whose cells these are; they may come from a transplant donor.

The CDR3 DNA follows: TGTGCCAGTAGTATAAGGGAAATCGGGTCACCCCTCCACTTT. Its protein is CASSIREIGSPLHF. The chain joins TRBV19 to TRBJ1-6; no reliable D call. Germline CDR1 is LNHDA and CDR2 is SQIVND (reference sequence). The CDR3 consists of 14 residues. Trimming left V 2 bases short and J 10 bases short, with 12 bases between.

The V call is TRBV11-2, the J call TRBJ2-2; D gene uncertain. The length of the CDR3 is 15 residues. Trimming removed 2 bases from V and 1 base from J, with 8 bases in between. CDR1 and CDR2 from the germline V gene are SGHAT and FQNNGV. This chain's CDR3 is CASSLIRQNTGELFF. The DNA of the CDR3 is TGTGCCAGCAGCTTAATTCGGCAGAACACCGGGGAGCTGTTTTTT.

About this clonotype: Since no conserved phenylalanine or tryptophan closes the CDR3, a read error is the likely cause. The CDR3: CASSLGSNRGPGYTL. The CDR3 region has the DNA TGCGCCAGCAGCTTGGGGTCGAACAGGGGACCTGGCTACACCCTC. The chain uses TRBV5-1 and TRBJ1-2, with 7 bases identical to TRBD1. This CDR3 comprises 15 residues. CDR1 is SGHRS, CDR2 YFSETQ, per germline. Trimming removed 0 bases from V and 7 bases from J; junction bases left unmatched: 9.

The V call is TRBV4-2, the J call TRBJ1-4; D call uncertain. The CDR3 spans 14 residues. Germline V gene data show CDR1 as LGHNA and CDR2 as YNFKEQ. V was shortened by 6 bases and J by 3 bases, with 11 bases between the two germline ends. CDR3 residues: CASSPPRANEKLFF. The CDR3 nucleotides read TGTGCCAGCAGTCCGCCAAGGGCTAATGAAAAACTGTTTTTT.

The chain couples TRBV7-2 to TRBJ1-1; D perhaps matches TRBD1 (6 bases). Germline-derived CDR1 and CDR2 are SGHTA and FQGNSA. Trimming removed 7 bases from V and 1 base from J, with 10 bases in between. The CDR3 length is 13 residues. Here the CDR3 reads CASTVTGNTEAFF. The CDR3 DNA follows: TGTGCCAGCACCGTGACAGGGAACACTGAAGCTTTCTTT.

This clonotype has just a few counts. This sequence joins TRBV7-2 and TRBJ1-3, with D perhaps matching TRBD1 (5 bases). Between the trimmed V and J ends, which lost 2 bases and 0 bases, there was a span of 8 bases. This CDR3 spans 15 amino acids. Germline V gives CDR1 SGHTA, CDR2 FQGNSA. The CDR3 spells CASSLTGVSGNTIYF. CDR3 nucleotides: TGTGCCAGCAGCTTAACAGGAGTCTCTGGAAACACCATATATTTT.

This clonotype has a handful of counts. The CDR3 nucleotides read TGTGCCAGCAACCTGGGACTAGCGATCGTGAATGAGCAGTTCTTC. Its translation: CASNLGLAIVNEQFF. V and J are TRBV12-3 or TRBV12-4 and TRBJ2-1, with 10 bases that match TRBD2. This CDR3 is built from 15 residues. J was trimmed by 7 bases and V by 7 bases; bases with no gene match: 10.

Only a few counts were recorded for this clonotype. In DNA, the CDR3 is TGCAGTGCTCCCCGGGGAGGCTATGGCTACACCTTC. It codes for CSAPRGGYGYTF. This rearrangement joins TRBV20-1 to TRBJ1-2; D remains unclear. This CDR3 region has 12 residues. Germline CDR1 reads DFQATT; CDR2 reads SNEGSKA (reference sequence). V gave up 5 bases and J gave up 4 bases, with 11 bases separating them.

The chain links TRBV10-3 to TRBJ2-1; D is unclear. The germline V gene has CDR1 ENHRY and CDR2 SYGVKD. The CDR3 has 14 residues. The V end lost 10 bases, the J end lost 4 bases, and 17 bases lay between the germline ends. CDR3 residues: CATSPQGPYNEQFF. In nucleotides, the CDR3 is TGTGCCACAAGCCCCCAAGGCCCGTACAATGAGCAGTTCTTC.

This chain connects TRBV28 to TRBJ2-2; D is perhaps TRBD1 (6 bases). Germline V CDR1 and CDR2: MDHEN, SYDVKM. This CDR3 is 15 amino acids long. V was trimmed by 5 bases and J by 4 bases, leaving 14 bases between them. The CDR3 reads CASSAGQLPTGELFF. The CDR3 DNA reads as TGTGCCAGCAGTGCCGGACAGCTTCCCACCGGGGAGCTGTTTTTT. Full variable domain (outside the CDR3, taken from reference TRBV28 and TRBJ2-2): DVKVTQSSRYLVKRTGEKVFLECVQDMDHENMFWYRQDPGLGLRLIYFSYDVKMKEKGDIPEGYSVSREKKERFSLILESASTNQTSMYLCASSAGQLPTGELFFGEGSRLTVL.

In regard to this clonotype: The CDR3 ends on some other residue instead of the conserved phenylalanine or tryptophan, so this is likely a read error. No DNA is shown, since the ends of the CDR3 on it are uncertain; the CDR3 is the one TCRdb lists. V is TRBV12-3 or TRBV12-4 and J is TRBJ1-6; the table's D call, TRBD1, has no DNA check behind it. Including both end residues, the CDR3 is 11 amino acids long. This CDR3 reads CASRGGYLIHL.

The rearrangement joins TRBV10-3 to TRBJ1-3, with TRBD1 identical over 7 bases. CDR1 is ENHRY and CDR2 is SYGVKD in the germline V gene. The CDR3 sequence is 15 residues long. V trimming: 6 bases; J trimming: 3 bases; junction bases outside the gene matches: 8. DNA for the CDR3: TGTGCCATCAGGAAACAGACAGGGCTTGGAAACACCATATATTTT. Translation: CAIRKQTGLGNTIYF.

A single count supports this clonotype. This sequence joins TRBV7-2 and TRBJ1-5; no reliable D call. Germline loops: CDR1 SGHTA, CDR2 FQGNSA. The V end lost 5 bases, the J end lost 4 bases, and 21 bases lay between the germline ends. The CDR3 loop spans 17 amino acids. The chain's CDR3 is CASSPRSIRERNQPQHF. CDR3 nucleotides: TGTGCCAGCAGCCCCAGGTCCATCCGAGAACGGAATCAGCCCCAGCATTTT. The variable domain in full, completed from reference TRBV7-2 and TRBJ1-5, reads GAGVSQSPSNKVTEKGKDVELRCDPISGHTALYWYRQSLGQGLEFLIYFQGNSAPDKSGLPSDRFSAERTGGSVSTLTIQRTQQEDSAVYLCASSPRSIRERNQPQHFGDGTRLSIL.

V usage is TRBV7-9 and J usage is TRBJ2-5, with D possibly called TRBD1 or TRBD2 (5 bases each). CDR3 length: 16 amino acids. Germline loops: CDR1 SEHNR, CDR2 FQNEAQ (reference sequence). V was pared by 5 bases and J by 1 base, with 17 bases between. The CDR3: CASSQILGRSQETQYF. Written as DNA, the CDR3 is TGTGCCAGCAGCCAAATTTTGGGACGGTCCCAAGAGACCCAGTACTTC.

This clonotype was found a few times. The chain is built from TRBV2 and TRBJ1-5; D is unresolved. V lost 8 bases to trimming and J lost 4 bases, with 9 bases between them. Germline V gives CDR1 SNHLY, CDR2 FYNNEI. The CDR3 consists of 12 residues. CDR3 sequence (DNA): TGTGCCAGCTCAACGGCTAATCAGCCCCAGCATTTT. It yields the protein CASSTANQPQHF.

This clonotype was detected a few times. The chain links TRBV20-1 to TRBJ2-1; D gene ambiguous. In germline, CDR1 is DFQATT, CDR2 SNEGSKA (reference sequence). V was shortened by 3 bases and J by 6 bases, with 9 bases between the two germline ends. This CDR3 spans 12 amino acids. Here the CDR3 reads CSASPPTNEQFF. The CDR3, as DNA: TGCAGTGCTAGTCCTCCTACCAATGAGCAGTTCTTC.

This clonotype was detected only a few times. V is TRBV7-6 and J is TRBJ2-5; D may be TRBD2 (6 bases). Germline V gives CDR1 SGHVS, CDR2 FNYEAQ. Between the trimmed V and J ends, which lost 1 base and 5 bases, there was a span of 8 bases. This CDR3 has 13 amino acids. DNA of the CDR3: TGTGCCAGCAGCTTAGTTGGAGGGGAGACCCAGTACTTC. Its translation is CASSLVGGETQYF.

The table lists this clonotype with a count of one. This chain uses TRBV11-2 with TRBJ2-2, with unresolved D. V shed 1 base and J shed 4 bases, with 7 bases lying between them. This CDR3 spans 14 amino acids. Germline V gene lookup returns CDR1 SGHAT and CDR2 FQNNGV. The DNA of the CDR3 is TGTGCCAGCAGCTTAGCTCATGGCACCGGGGAGCTGTTTTTT. Protein: CASSLAHGTGELFF.

The genes are TRBV29-1 and TRBJ2-6; D unclear. CDR3 length: 12 amino acids. Germline CDR1 is SQVTM and CDR2 is ANQGSEA. Trimming left V 5 bases short and J 1 base short, with 3 bases between. CDR3 protein: CSVFSGANVLTF. The CDR3 nucleotides read TGCAGCGTTTTTTCTGGGGCCAACGTCCTGACTTTC.

V and J are TRBV7-8 and TRBJ1-3, with D hard to call. The CDR3 is 13 residues long. Trimming took off 5 bases at V and 3 bases at J, with 8 bases between the two ends. Germline-derived CDR1 and CDR2 are SGHVS and FQNEAQ. CDR3 DNA sequence: TGTGCCAGCAGCCAAAGTTTTGGAAACACCATATATTTT. Its translation: CASSQSFGNTIYF.